The present T cell receptor beta chain was sequenced within a study of glioma-infiltrating T cells listed by TCRdb under 2016. As for the study more broadly: The study sequenced TCR alpha- and beta-chain repertoires from glioma tissue, from non-neoplastic brain tissue and from matched peripheral blood mononuclear cells. To gauge divergence between tissue and blood T-cell populations, every tissue-infiltrating repertoire was compared against the peripheral blood repertoire from the same patient. Three low-grade glioma patients, roughly eight primary glioblastoma patients and three non-glioma patients contributing non-neoplastic brain tissue were included in the paired cohort.

TCR alpha and beta CDR3 regions were amplified with the iRepertoire nested amplicon-rescue multiplex PCR (arm-PCR) platform from RNA. The input for one-step reverse transcription and amplification was roughly 100-450 ng of either tissue mRNA or PBMC total RNA. After bead purification, a secondary multiplex PCR added Illumina adapters, and libraries were gel-purified between 200 and 400 bp. Demultiplexing relied on internal 6-nucleotide barcodes carried by the libraries. Libraries were sequenced on an Illumina MiSeq with 2x220 or 2x250 nucleotide paired-end reads. The authors processed their data as follows. FLASH 1.2.11 was used to merge paired reads, and BWA-MEM then aligned the reads to the GRCh37 human genome before TRA and TRB reads were extracted. An IMGT-derived reference of cassette sequences and CDR3 motifs, with pseudogenes included, was used for V and J assignment. Three-frame translation of reads was performed, and productive CDR3s were defined as those with a C...FGXG motif and no stop codons. Clonotypes were defined as unique combinations of V-J cassette pair and CDR3 amino acid sequence. Filtering of reads was based on Hamming distance, with the threshold set by the sequence error rate of each sample in mapped regions. TCRdb passed the public sequencing reads through fastp at Q25 and MiXCR, retaining productive beta sequences. Rows merge per CDR3 protein into single entries with the most common DNA and genes. These V and J calls are TCRdb output, not the study's own analysis. The sample table contains some 130,000 distinct CDR3 sequences; only one count was recorded for roughly a quarter of them. The top ten hold under 35% of the sample.

This clonotype was found many times. Its cognate antigen has yet to be identified. No base qualities exist here, and no much larger clone lies one base off it. Points the paper makes about the study in general: The group comparisons were based on small numbers of patients: three non-neoplastic, three low-grade glioma and eight glioblastoma patients. In non-neoplastic patients, VJ-independent divergence between tissue and blood fell below expectation, whereas in all gliomas, and especially in low-grade gliomas, the divergence rose above expectation. Tissue and blood shared very few CDR3 sequences, a result attributed to high CDR3 diversity and limited sampling.

V is shortened by 9 bases, J by 3 bases, and the region joining them spans 6 bases. The germline V gene sets CDR1 to KGHDR and CDR2 to SFDVKD. The CDR3 sequence holds 11 residues, the cysteine and phenylalanine included. Only the CDR3 region is kept as DNA, spanning 33 bases read in frame from base 1. The chain uses TRBV24-1 and TRBJ2-3, with TRBD1 perhaps the D gene, on 5 matching bases. This clonotype was obtained from a human donor with low-grade glioma or glioblastoma, undergoing nonglioma brain surgery, or in good health (not recorded which). Input material: glioma tissue, nonneoplastic brain tissue, or PBMCs (not recorded which). The CDR3 protein is CATGATDTQYF. The sequence in DNA is TGTGCCACCGGGGCAACAGATACGCAGTATTTT.